This TCR beta chain appears in the sequencing data of a study of blood T cell repertoires in COVID-19. The method was immunoSEQ multiplex PCR; TCRdb's version includes in-frame clones alone and lacks a portion of them. This repertoire shows 300,000 or so clones, about 86% found once; its top ten account for 4% to 5%. In germline, CDR1 is LNHDA, CDR2 SQIVND (reference sequence). This CDR3 comprises 14 residues. V dropped 10 bases and J dropped 3 bases, with 16 bases sitting between them. Participants' reported clinical history set cohort assignment. The source is a woman in her 40s with acute COVID-19. The sequenced material came from PBMCs or T cells enriched from blood (not recorded which). The gene calls are TRBV19 and TRBJ1-3, with no clear D. CDR3: CATWTGGIGNTIYF. CDR3 DNA sequence: TGTGCCACTTGGACCGGAGGTATTGGAAACACCATATATTTT.